This TCR beta chain emerged from a study of T cell changes during pregnancy in multiple sclerosis. In this sample, this clone turned up once. Germline V gene data show CDR1 as SGHDT and CDR2 as YYEEEE. CDR3 length: 15 amino acids. The V and J ends lost 4 bases and 7 bases respectively, with 15 bases between them. TCRdb's table, derived via immunoSEQ multiplex PCR, lists solely in-frame clones and lacks some. The table has about 46,000 clones, around 93% seen once; the top ten hold approximately 2.9%. V usage is TRBV5-6 and J usage is TRBJ1-6, with D perhaps matching TRBD1 (6 bases). This specimen was CD8+ T cells from peripheral blood mononuclear cells, taken in the second trimester of pregnancy. The TCR comes from a female donor with multiple sclerosis, enrolled in a pregnancy study. The CDR3 spells CASSPHSDRNSPLHF. The DNA of the CDR3 is TGTGCCAGCAGCCCCCACTCCGACAGGAATTCACCCCTCCACTTT.